This paragraph reports one T cell receptor (beta chain). As yet, its antigen is unknown. The sample originates from a study of T cell responses to AZD1222 COVID-19 vaccine. Study results and limitations: Seropositive status at baseline applied to only 5 to 7 AZD1222 recipients. The sample set comprised mostly white British donors with more females, and clonal diversity was possibly underestimated. Spike-specific TCR breadth and depth went up after people got two AZD1222 doses.

Pooled in the analysis were second doses at about 4 or about 12 weeks. Method: immunoSEQ multiplex PCR; TCRdb's copy keeps in-frame clones and lacks some. The sample includes about 130,000 clones, approximately 91% seen only once; the top ten take 5% to 6%. In germline, CDR1 is MDHEN, CDR2 SYDVKM. This CDR3 has 13 amino acids. The V end lost 6 bases, the J end lost 6 bases, and 11 bases lay between the germline ends. Material: peripheral blood, obtained 28 days after the second AZD1222 dose. The receptor was isolated from an adult who received the AZD1222 COVID-19 vaccine. The chain joins TRBV28 to TRBJ1-4, with no clear D. The CDR3 nucleotides are TGTGCCAGCAGGACTAGTGGGGATGAAAAACTGTTTTTT. Its protein is CASRTSGDEKLFF.